This TCR beta chain was observed in a study of T cells in Graves' hyperthyroidism and ophthalmopathy. General study findings and limits: Blood also contained most expanded thyroid clonotypes above 0.001.

What was amplified from RNA transcripts were TCR beta CDR3 regions. The study used the HTBI primer set for a first-round RT-PCR of the TCR CDR3. TCRdb ran MiXCR on the multiplex PCR reads and lists one entry per CDR3 protein. The sample shows more than 450,000 distinct CDR3 sequences, about 20% of them seen only once. This clonotype was detected only a few times. Its antigen is unknown. Ophthalmopathy cases scored 3 or more on the Clinical Activity Score and 4 or more on NOSPECS grade, with duration below 3 months. Each 10 ml fresh peripheral blood draw supplied the PBMCs. The sequenced sample was blood. The TCR originated in a man in his forties with Graves' ophthalmopathy.

DNA for the CDR3: TGCAGTGCTAGTAGTGGGGCAGGTGTTGAGCAGTTCTTC. This codes for CSASSGAGVEQFF. The J gene is TRBJ2-1, the V gene TRBV20-1; TRBD1 might be the D (5 bases). V gave up 3 bases and J gave up 9 bases, with 15 bases separating them. The CDR3 sequence is 13 residues long. Germline CDR1 reads DFQATT; CDR2 reads SNEGSKA (reference sequence).